A selection of T cell receptor beta chains follows, all from one sample in a study. TCRdb re-called the 5' RACE reads with MiXCR, one entry per CDR3 protein. This table holds 52,000 or so distinct CDR3 sequences, less than 25% found once. Sequenced material: tumor-infiltrating Tregs sorted from the breast tumor. These receptors were collected from a female donor with breast cancer. The CDR3 runs from the conserved cysteine through the conserved F or W.

TRBV20-1	TRBJ1-5	CSASRGYQPQHF
TRBV28	TRBJ2-5	CASRIGLAAETQYF
TRBV6-5	TRBJ1-5	CASSPRQGRGQPQHF
TRBV6-1	TRBJ1-1	CASSEWGGLDTEAFF
TRBV6-2/TRBV6-3	TRBJ1-6	CASSSSGQGRNSPLHF
TRBV3-1	TRBJ1-2	CASSKDHNYGYTF
TRBV7-2	TRBJ2-7	CASRIRQGAWYEQYF
TRBV25-1	TRBJ1-6	CASSVSGWSSPLHF
TRBV29-1	TRBJ1-1	CSVEDGDRVGTEAFF
TRBV20-1	TRBJ1-1	CSAAREVDTEAFF
TRBV5-1	TRBJ2-5	CASSFSAAGGLEETQYF
TRBV5-6	TRBJ2-5	CASSLLQETQYF
TRBV6-5	TRBJ2-1	CASTTTTGKSNEQFF
TRBV12-3/TRBV12-4	TRBJ1-1	CASRTRQGARAFF
TRBV6-1	TRBJ2-1	CASSRSGTGLYNEQFF
TRBV6-2/TRBV6-3	TRBJ1-1	CASSYSIGVAMNTEAFF